One sample yielded the 16 T cell receptor beta chains listed below, sequenced in a study of cytomegalovirus exposure and HLA in healthy donors. The table came from immunoSEQ multiplex PCR; TCRdb's copy has only in-frame clones and leaves some out. The sample includes roughly 90,000 clones, approximately 93% of them seen just once. Sequenced: PBMCs. The receptors were sampled from a woman aged 25 to 39 in good health and CMV-seropositive.

This chain links TRBV28 with TRBJ1-1; TRBD1 is a possible D gene (6 bases). There are 13 residues in the CDR3. Trimming shortened V by 5 bases and J by 4 bases, and 11 bases separated the two germline ends. CDR1 is MDHEN, CDR2 SYDVKM, per germline. CDR3 DNA sequence: TGTGCCAGCAGTCCAACAGGGCCCACTGAAGCTTTCTTT. It yields the protein CASSPTGPTEAFF.

The V and J genes are TRBV28 and TRBJ1-3, with 8 bases lining up with TRBD1. The CDR3 runs to 16 residues. CDR1 is MDHEN, CDR2 SYDVKM, per germline. The junction had 7 bases not matched to a gene; V was cut back by 2 bases and J by 4 bases. The CDR3 bases are TGTGCCAGCAGTTTACCTCCTGGACAGGGAGGAAACACCATATATTTT. It codes for CASSLPPGQGGNTIYF.

The chain links TRBV28 to TRBJ2-7; 9 bases align to TRBD1. Losses at the gene ends were 5 bases for V and 0 bases for J; bases not matched to a gene: 14. The length of the CDR3 is 18 residues. Per the germline V gene, CDR1 is MDHEN and CDR2 is SYDVKM. DNA of the CDR3: TGTGCCAGCAGTGACGAAAGGGACAGGGTTTTGGGCTCCTACGAGCAGTACTTC. It is translated as CASSDERDRVLGSYEQYF. The full variable domain, with the rest looked up from reference TRBV28 and TRBJ2-7, is DVKVTQSSRYLVKRTGEKVFLECVQDMDHENMFWYRQDPGLGLRLIYFSYDVKMKEKGDIPEGYSVSREKKERFSLILESASTNQTSMYLCASSDERDRVLGSYEQYFGPGTRLTVT.

V is TRBV14 and J is TRBJ1-4, with D maybe TRBD1 (6 bases). The V end was cut by 5 bases, the J end by 3 bases, with 10 bases between. CDR1 and CDR2 from the germline V gene are SGHDN and FVKESK. The CDR3 has 14 amino acids. The CDR3 DNA is TGTGCCAGCAGCAGTCAGGGGCCTAATGAAAAACTGTTTTTT. Protein product: CASSSQGPNEKLFF.

This chain joins TRBV19 and TRBJ1-5, with D possibly matching TRBD1 (6 bases). Trimming cost V 9 bases and J 1 base, with 16 bases left between them. CDR1 and CDR2 (germline): LNHDA, SQIVND (reference sequence). The CDR3 loop spans 15 amino acids. CDR3 nucleotides: TGTGCCAGCCGGTATCAACAGGGAAGCAATCAGCCCCAGCATTTT. This gives the protein CASRYQQGSNQPQHF.

This clone was detected only once. The chain uses TRBV19 and TRBJ2-3; D ambiguous. The CDR3 is made up of 14 amino acids. Germline CDR1 is LNHDA and CDR2 is SQIVND (reference sequence). The V and J ends lost 4 bases and 0 bases respectively, with 8 bases between them. CDR3 DNA sequence: TGTGCCAGTAGTAGGGTCGGGAGCACAGATACGCAGTATTTT. Translation gives CASSRVGSTDTQYF.

V gene TRBV4-2 combines with J gene TRBJ2-7; 8 bases agree with TRBD1. With V trimmed by 3 bases and J by 0 bases, 10 bases remained unmatched. The CDR3 covers 17 residues. Germline-derived CDR1 and CDR2 are LGHNA and YNFKEQ. In DNA, the CDR3 is TGTGCCAGCAGCCAGGCCGAGGGACAGGTGAGCTCCTACGAGCAGTACTTC. This encodes CASSQAEGQVSSYEQYF.

The chain has TRBV10-3 and TRBJ2-7; 9 bases are shared with TRBD2. This CDR3 is built from 14 residues. CDR1 and CDR2 (germline): ENHRY, SYGVKD. J lost 3 bases, V lost 2 bases, and 2 bases had no gene match. The CDR3 coding sequence is TGTGCCATCAGTGAGACTAGCGGGCACTACGAGCAGTACTTC. Its protein is CAISETSGHYEQYF.

The chain uses TRBV6-1 and TRBJ1-1, with D unresolved. This CDR3 spans 15 amino acids. Germline CDR1 reads MNHNS; CDR2 reads SASEGT. V lost 7 bases and J 1 base, leaving 16 bases between the germline ends. CDR3 nucleotides: TGTGCCAGCAACCAACTAGTGGGCCGGAACACTGAAGCTTTCTTT. The encoded protein is CASNQLVGRNTEAFF.

This clone was counted a single time. The chain joins TRBV11-2 to TRBJ2-1, with TRBD2 identical over 12 bases. J lost 9 bases, V lost 5 bases, and 14 bases had no gene match. CDR3 size: 17 residues. Per the germline V gene, CDR1 is SGHAT and CDR2 is FQNNGV. CDR3 amino acids: CASSKRASGREGSEQFF. CDR3 nucleotides: TGTGCCAGCAGCAAGAGGGCTAGCGGGAGGGAAGGCAGTGAGCAGTTCTTC.

Concerning this clone itself: The junction and the germline gene differ at one end; a read error may be behind it. The chain combines TRBV29-1 with TRBJ1-3; D remains unclear. The germline V gene has CDR1 SQVTM and CDR2 ANQGSEA. The CDR3 consists of 14 residues. The CDR3 sequence: CSVKDGSRGNTIYF. The CDR3 DNA reads TGCAGCGTTAAAGATGGGAGTCGTGGAAACACCATATATTTT.

V usage is TRBV28 and J usage is TRBJ2-5, with a tentative D call TRBD1 (6 bases). Germline CDR1 reads MDHEN; CDR2 reads SYDVKM. V shed 5 bases and J shed 7 bases, with 17 bases lying between them. The CDR3 has 14 amino acids. CDR3 loop: CASSPPGAGVTQYF. The CDR3, as DNA: TGTGCCAGCAGTCCCCCCGGGGCAGGGGTGACCCAGTACTTC. The full variable domain, in which reference TRBV28 and TRBJ2-5 provide the parts outside the CDR3, is DVKVTQSSRYLVKRTGEKVFLECVQDMDHENMFWYRQDPGLGLRLIYFSYDVKMKEKGDIPEGYSVSREKKERFSLILESASTNQTSMYLCASSPPGAGVTQYFGPGTRLLVL.

This clone was found once. The V gene is TRBV9, the J gene TRBJ1-2; 9 positions agree with TRBD1. V gave up 0 bases and J gave up 8 bases; unmatched junction bases: 8. The CDR3 length is 15 residues. Germline CDR1 and CDR2: SGDLS and YYNGEE. As DNA, the CDR3 is TGTGCCAGCAGCGTAGGGACAGGGGAAAGATGGGGCTACACCTTC. As protein: CASSVGTGERWGYTF. The variable domain in full, with the rest retrieved from reference TRBV9 and TRBJ1-2, is DSGVTQTPKHLITATGQRVTLRCSPRSGDLSVYWYQQSLDQGLQFLIQYYNGEERAKGNILERFSAQQFPDLHSELNLSSLELGDSALYFCASSVGTGERWGYTFGSGTRLTVV.

This clone was recorded only once. J is TRBJ2-2 and V is TRBV5-4; a possible D gene is TRBD1 (5 bases). Trimming stripped 2 bases from V and 6 bases from J, with 8 bases between. The germline CDR1 and CDR2 sequences are SGHNT and YYREEE (reference sequence). The CDR3 length is 13 residues. CDR3 residues: CASSFRGPGELFF. In DNA form, the CDR3 reads TGTGCCAGCAGCTTTAGGGGTCCCGGGGAGCTGTTTTTT.

The chain employs TRBV7-2 and TRBJ2-5; D is undetermined. The CDR3 is made up of 11 amino acids. Trimming stripped 1 base from V and 7 bases from J, with 4 bases between. Germline CDR1 is SGHTA and CDR2 is FQGNSA. As DNA, the CDR3 is TGTGCCAGCAGCTTAGTATGGACCCAGTACTTC. Amino acid sequence: CASSLVWTQYF.

This chain joins TRBV7-8 and TRBJ2-1, with 10 bases aligning to TRBD1. CDR3 length: 16 amino acids. Per germline, CDR1 SGHVS and CDR2 FQNEAQ. V shed 1 base and J 7 bases; nucleotides not matched to a gene: 7. CDR3 sequence (DNA): TGTGCCAGCAGCTTAGTGACAGGGGGCCTCCTTAATGAGCAGTTCTTC. This gives the protein CASSLVTGGLLNEQFF. Supplemented by reference TRBV7-8 and TRBJ2-1, the full variable domain reads GAGVSQSPRYKVAKRGQDVALRCDPISGHVSLFWYQQALGQGPEFLTYFQNEAQLDKSGLPSDRFFAERPEGSVSTLKIQRTQQEDSAVYLCASSLVTGGLLNEQFFGPGTRLTVL.